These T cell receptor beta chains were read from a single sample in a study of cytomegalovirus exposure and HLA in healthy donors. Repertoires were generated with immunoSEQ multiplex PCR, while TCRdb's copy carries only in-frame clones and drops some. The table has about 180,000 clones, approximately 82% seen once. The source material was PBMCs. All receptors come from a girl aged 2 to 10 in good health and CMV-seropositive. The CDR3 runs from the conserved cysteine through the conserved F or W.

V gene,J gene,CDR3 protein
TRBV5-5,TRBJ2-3,CASSLDVGPGNRDTQYF
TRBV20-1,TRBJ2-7,CSATGKGEQYF
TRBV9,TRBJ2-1,CASSVASVRRDEQFF
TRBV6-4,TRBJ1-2,CASKQSTGGSYGYTF
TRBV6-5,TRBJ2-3,CASTDYDTDTQYF
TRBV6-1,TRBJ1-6,CATPGQGGSPLHF
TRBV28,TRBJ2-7,CASSDPPGIYEQYF
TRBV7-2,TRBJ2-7,CASSSATNSYEQYF
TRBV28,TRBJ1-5,CASSLRRGNQPQHF
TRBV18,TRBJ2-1,CASSPYRDNEQFF
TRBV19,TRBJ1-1,CASSTYRGPGSTEAFF
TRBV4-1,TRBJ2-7,CASNQDPTGTGRRSYEQYF
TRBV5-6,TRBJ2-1,CASSFRESSYNEQFF
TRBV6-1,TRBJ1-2,CAGAAGANYGYTF
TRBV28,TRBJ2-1,CASSLPVVAVSSYNEQFF
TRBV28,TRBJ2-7,CASVPAGGTYEQYF
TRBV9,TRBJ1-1,CASSAGGGAMNTEAFF
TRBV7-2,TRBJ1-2,CASSLAGFGYTF
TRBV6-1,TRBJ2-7,CASSEVYRSLYEQYF